This record concerns one T cell receptor beta chain sequence. This clonotype was counted between two and nine times. The antigen it recognizes is unknown. No base quality values were provided; no much bigger clone lies one nucleotide off. Set within a cohort of healthcare workers in London, UK, this nested case-control study involved weekly PCR testing of nasopharyngeal swabs along with blood sampling. Healthcare workers were recruited during the week of the UK lockdown, between 23 and 31 March 2020, and followed weekly for up to 16 weeks. Libraries were prepared through 5' RACE. The data were produced on a NextSeq 500. Unique molecular identifiers were attached to individual cDNA molecules in the TCR library protocol so that sequencing error and PCR bias could be corrected. Both TCR alpha and beta chains were sequenced, and tight co-correlation was observed between alpha and beta sequence abundances in each sample. The original pipeline was this. V gene, J gene and CDR3 annotation of TCR sequences was performed with Decombinator V4. Expanded TCRs were defined as changing significantly between any two time points under a Poisson model with p below 0.0001. Abundances of TCRs were expressed as counts per million after normalisation to the total number of TCRs sequenced in each sample. MAIT TCRs were defined by TRAV1-2 paired with TRAJ12, TRAJ20 or TRAJ33, and iNKT TCRs by TRAV10 paired with TRAJ18. VDJdb, accessed 1 November 2021, was searched for CMV, EBV and SARS-CoV-2 annotated TCRs, excluding TCRs annotated for multiple antigens. TCRdb applied fastp at Q25 and MiXCR to the public reads, then kept only in-frame beta chains. Duplicate CDR3 protein sequences are folded into a single record with the most common DNA and genes. TCRdb, rather than the study authors, made the V and J calls. The sample records fewer than 130,000 distinct CDR3 sequences, over 10% of which are singletons. 3.8% of the sample lies in the top ten.

Trimming takes 0 bases from V and 8 bases from J, and the germline ends sit 12 bases apart. Including the terminal cysteine and phenylalanine, the CDR3 comprises 13 residues. Only the CDR3 DNA stays, 39 bases, in frame from base 1. Looking up the germline V gene (reference sequence) yields CDR1 DFQATT and CDR2 SNEGSKA. This entry belongs to a study of early T cells in non-severe SARS-CoV-2 infection (dated by TCRdb to the early 2020s). In terms of the full investigation: Bulk RNA from unsorted whole blood was used for TCR sequencing, so alpha and beta chains could not be paired. Broad study findings and their caveats: VDJdb matching was skewed toward anti-spike CD8 responses, so virus-specific expansions were likely underestimated and private and CD4 specificities were missed.

The material was whole blood, obtained at baseline. The clonotype comes from an adult who was a healthcare worker with PCR-confirmed SARS-CoV-2 infection or an uninfected control (not recorded which). The rearrangement joined TRBV20-1 to TRBJ2-3; too little of a D gene remains to name it. CDR3 reads: CSARDPGMGTQYF. DNA sequence: TGCAGTGCTAGAGATCCTGGGATGGGTACGCAGTATTTT.